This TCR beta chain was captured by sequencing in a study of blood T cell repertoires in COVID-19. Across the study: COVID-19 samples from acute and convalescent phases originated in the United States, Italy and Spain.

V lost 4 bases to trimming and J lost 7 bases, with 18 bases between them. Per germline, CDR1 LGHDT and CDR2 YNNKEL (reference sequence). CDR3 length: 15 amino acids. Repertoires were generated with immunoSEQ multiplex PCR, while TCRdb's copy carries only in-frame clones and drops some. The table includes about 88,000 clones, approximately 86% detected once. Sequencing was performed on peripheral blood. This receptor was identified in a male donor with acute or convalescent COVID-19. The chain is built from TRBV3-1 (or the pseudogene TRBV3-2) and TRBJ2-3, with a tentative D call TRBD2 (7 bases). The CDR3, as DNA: TGTGCCAGCAGCCCTGGCAGGGGAGGGGAGAATACGCAGTATTTT. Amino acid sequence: CASSPGRGGENTQYF.